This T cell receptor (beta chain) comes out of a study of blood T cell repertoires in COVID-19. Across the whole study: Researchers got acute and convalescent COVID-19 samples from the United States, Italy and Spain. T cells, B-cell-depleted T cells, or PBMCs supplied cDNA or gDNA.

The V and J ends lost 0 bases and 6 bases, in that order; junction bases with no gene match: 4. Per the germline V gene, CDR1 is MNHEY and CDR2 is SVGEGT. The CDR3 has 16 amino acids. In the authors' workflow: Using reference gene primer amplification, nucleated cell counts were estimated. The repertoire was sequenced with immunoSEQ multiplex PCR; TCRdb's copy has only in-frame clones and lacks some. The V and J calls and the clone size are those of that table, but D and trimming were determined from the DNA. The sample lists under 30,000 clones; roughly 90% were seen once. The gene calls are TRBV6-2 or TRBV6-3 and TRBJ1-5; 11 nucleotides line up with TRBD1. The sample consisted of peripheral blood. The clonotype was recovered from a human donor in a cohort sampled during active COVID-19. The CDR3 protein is CASSYSGTGGPQPQHF. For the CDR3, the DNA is TGTGCCAGCAGTTACTCCGGGACAGGGGGTCCTCAGCCCCAGCATTTT.